This T cell receptor beta chain derives from a study of blood T cell repertoires in COVID-19. Study summary: T cells, B-cell-depleted T cells, or PBMCs supplied cDNA or gDNA.

Seattle participants joined during active infection and were tracked over time. Per the original data handling: Amplifying reference gene primers gave estimates of nucleated cell counts. Measured with immunoSEQ multiplex PCR; TCRdb has only the in-frame clones, and not every one. The D gene and trimming were derived from the DNA, and the V and J assignments and clone size from that table. The repertoire holds 150,000 to 200,000 clones, with around 84% as singletons. This clone was counted between two and nine times. Germline V CDR1 and CDR2: SGDLS, YYNGEE. This CDR3 has 14 residues. V lost 4 bases and J 2 bases, leaving 9 bases between the germline ends.

Sequenced sample: peripheral blood. The chain recombines TRBV9 with TRBJ1-4; tentative D call: TRBD1 (5 bases). The origin of this receptor is a woman aged 70 to 79 with COVID-19, enrolled during active disease. DNA of the CDR3: TGTGCCAGCAGCCAACAGGTGACTAATGAAAAACTGTTTTTT. It codes for CASSQQVTNEKLFF.